This T cell receptor (beta chain) emerged from a study of blood T cells in healthy people across ages. General study findings and limits: The unknown donor CMV status may have confounded expanded clonotype changes.

For this clonotype: Its antigen is still unknown.

A sample-barcoded 5' primer and a J-beta primer mix were used in a second PCR of about 6 to 12 cycles. TCRdb processed the 5' RACE reads anew with MiXCR; each CDR3 protein has one entry. The sample consists of more than 700,000 distinct CDR3 sequences, approximately 53% of them appearing once. The source is a man older than 75 in good health. The sample taken for sequencing was blood.

Here the CDR3 reads CATSGPGLQETQYF. The CDR3 coding sequence is TGTGCCACCAGTGGTCCGGGCCTCCAAGAGACCCAGTACTTC. The chain recombines TRBV24-1 with TRBJ2-5; D is unclear. The CDR3 consists of 14 residues. The ends were cut back, 5 bases at V and 1 base at J, with 10 bases in the middle. Per the germline V gene, CDR1 is KGHDR and CDR2 is SFDVKD.